Reported below is one TCR beta chain. This clonotype came up many times. What antigen it recognizes has not been identified. Within one base of it there is no much larger clone, and no base qualities were kept. The data belong to a study of HIV-infected patients and healthy controls (dated by TCRdb to 2013 to 2016). To prepare the library, 5' RACE was applied. TCRdb names Illumina MiSeq as the instrument used. TCRdb's own reprocessing of the public reads used fastp at Q25 and MiXCR and kept productive beta chains. Every CDR3 protein is listed once, alongside the most common genes and DNA of its rows. This sample gives some 17,000 distinct CDR3 sequences in total; less than 20% of them show up just once. The top ten clones comprise 24% of the sample. From a lookup of the germline V gene, CDR1 and CDR2 are LGHNA and YSLEER. V loses 4 bases at its end and J loses 4 bases; junction bases beyond the gene matches: 8. The CDR3 sequence holds 15 residues, the cysteine and phenylalanine included. Solely the CDR3 DNA is kept, with 45 bases framed from the first base.

The chain is assembled from TRBV4-3 and TRBJ2-5; 8 of the junction bases match TRBD2. This clonotype was sampled from a human donor in good health. The sequenced material came from CD8+ T cells from blood. The nucleotides are TGCGCCAGCAGCCTCGGGGGCGGGGGGCCAGAGACCCAGTACTTC. Translated, this is CASSLGGGGPETQYF.